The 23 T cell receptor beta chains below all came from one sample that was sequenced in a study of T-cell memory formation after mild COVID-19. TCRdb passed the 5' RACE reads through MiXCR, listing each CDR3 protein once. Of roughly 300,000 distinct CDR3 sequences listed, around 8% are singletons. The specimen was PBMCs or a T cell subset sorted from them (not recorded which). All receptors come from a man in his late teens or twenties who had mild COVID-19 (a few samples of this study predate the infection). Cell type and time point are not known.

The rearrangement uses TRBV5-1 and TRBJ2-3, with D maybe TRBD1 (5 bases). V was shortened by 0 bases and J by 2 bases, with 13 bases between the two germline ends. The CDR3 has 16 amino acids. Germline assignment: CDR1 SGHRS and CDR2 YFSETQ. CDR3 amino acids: CASSLGGSAFTDTQYF. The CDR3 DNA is TGCGCCAGCAGCTTGGGGGGCTCCGCCTTCACAGATACGCAGTATTTT.

The CDR3 here is CASSQDRGLGNQPQHF. DNA for the CDR3: TGTGCCAGCAGCCAAGATCGGGGGCTTGGAAATCAGCCCCAGCATTTT. The rearrangement joins TRBV4-2 to TRBJ1-5, with D tentatively TRBD1 (6 bases). Trimming took off 0 bases at V and 4 bases at J, with 13 bases between the two ends. The CDR3 extends over 16 amino acids. Germline V gene data show CDR1 as LGHNA and CDR2 as YNFKEQ.

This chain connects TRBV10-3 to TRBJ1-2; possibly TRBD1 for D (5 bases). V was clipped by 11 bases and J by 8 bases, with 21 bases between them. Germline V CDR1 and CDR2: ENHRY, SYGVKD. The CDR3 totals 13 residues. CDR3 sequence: CAVGGVTDPGYTF. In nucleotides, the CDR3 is TGTGCCGTCGGAGGGGTGACCGACCCGGGCTACACCTTC.

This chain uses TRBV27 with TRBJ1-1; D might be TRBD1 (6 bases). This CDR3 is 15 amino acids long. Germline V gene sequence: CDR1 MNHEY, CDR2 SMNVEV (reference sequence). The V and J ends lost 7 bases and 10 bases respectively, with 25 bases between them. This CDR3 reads CASTSGGADKRVAFF. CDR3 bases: TGTGCCAGCACCTCCGGGGGGGCAGATAAAAGGGTAGCTTTCTTT.

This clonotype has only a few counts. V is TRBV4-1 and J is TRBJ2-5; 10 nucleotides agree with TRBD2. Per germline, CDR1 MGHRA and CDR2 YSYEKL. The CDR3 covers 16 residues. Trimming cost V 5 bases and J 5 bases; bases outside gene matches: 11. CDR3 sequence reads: CASSTKGLAGEETQYF. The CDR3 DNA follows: TGCGCCAGCAGCACAAAGGGGCTAGCGGGGGAGGAGACCCAGTACTTC.

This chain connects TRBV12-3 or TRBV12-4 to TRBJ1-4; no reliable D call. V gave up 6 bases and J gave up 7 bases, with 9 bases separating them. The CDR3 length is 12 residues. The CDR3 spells CASSPKSEKLFF. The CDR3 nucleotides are TGTGCCAGCAGCCCAAAAAGTGAAAAACTGTTTTTT.

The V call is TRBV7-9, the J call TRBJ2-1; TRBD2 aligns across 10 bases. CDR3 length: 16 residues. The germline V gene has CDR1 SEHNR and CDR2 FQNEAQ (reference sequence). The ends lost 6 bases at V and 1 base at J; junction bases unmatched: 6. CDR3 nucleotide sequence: TGTGCCAGCAGGGCTAGCGGGGGTCCGTCCTACAATGAGCAGTTCTTC. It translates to CASRASGGPSYNEQFF.

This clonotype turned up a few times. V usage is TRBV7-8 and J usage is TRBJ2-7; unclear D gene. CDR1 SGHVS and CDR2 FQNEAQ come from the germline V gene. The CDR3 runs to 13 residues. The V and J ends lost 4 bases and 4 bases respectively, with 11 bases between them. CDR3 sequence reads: CASSSSGPYEQYV. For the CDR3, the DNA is TGTGCCAGCAGCTCTAGTGGTCCTTACGAGCAGTACGTC.

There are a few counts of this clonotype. In DNA, the CDR3 is TGTGCCAGCAGCCATCGGATTACAGCCGAAGAGACCCAGTACTTC. This codes for CASSHRITAEETQYF. The V gene is TRBV3-1, the J gene TRBJ2-5; D uncertain. The CDR3 is 15 amino acids. CDR1 and CDR2 from the germline V gene are LGHDT and YNNKEL (reference sequence). Trimming removed 3 bases from V and 3 bases from J, with 14 bases in between.

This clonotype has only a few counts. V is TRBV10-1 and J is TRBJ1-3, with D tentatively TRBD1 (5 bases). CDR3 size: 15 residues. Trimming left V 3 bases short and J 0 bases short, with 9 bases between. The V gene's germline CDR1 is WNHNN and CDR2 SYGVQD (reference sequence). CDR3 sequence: CASSDPGSSGNTIYF. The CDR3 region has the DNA TGCGCCAGCAGTGACCCAGGGAGCTCTGGAAACACCATATATTTT.

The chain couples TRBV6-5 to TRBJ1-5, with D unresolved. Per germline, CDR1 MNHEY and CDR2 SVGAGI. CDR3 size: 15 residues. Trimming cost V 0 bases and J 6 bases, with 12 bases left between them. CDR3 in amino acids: CASSYSNGFGQPQHF. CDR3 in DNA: TGTGCCAGCAGTTACTCTAATGGGTTTGGTCAGCCCCAGCATTTT.

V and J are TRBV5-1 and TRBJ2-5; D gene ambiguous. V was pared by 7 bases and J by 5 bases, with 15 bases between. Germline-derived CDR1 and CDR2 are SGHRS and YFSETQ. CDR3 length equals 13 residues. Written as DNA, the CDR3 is TGCGCCAGCGGTGAACGAGTAGGGGAGACCCAGTACTTC. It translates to CASGERVGETQYF.

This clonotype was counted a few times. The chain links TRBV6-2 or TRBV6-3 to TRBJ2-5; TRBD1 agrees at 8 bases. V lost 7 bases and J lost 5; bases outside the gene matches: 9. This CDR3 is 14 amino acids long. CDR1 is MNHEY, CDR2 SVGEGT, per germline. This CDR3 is CASNDRGLRETQYF. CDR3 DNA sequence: TGTGCCAGCAATGACAGGGGATTGAGGGAGACCCAGTACTTC.

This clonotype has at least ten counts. The CDR3: CASSPAGTQETQYF. CDR3 nucleotide sequence: TGCGCCAGCAGCCCCGCAGGGACCCAAGAGACCCAGTACTTC. This rearrangement joins TRBV4-1 to TRBJ2-5; either TRBD1 or TRBD2 may supply D (5 bases each). Looked up from germline, CDR1 is MGHRA and CDR2 is YSYEKL. V shed 4 bases and J shed 1 base, with 10 bases lying between them. CDR3 length: 14 amino acids.

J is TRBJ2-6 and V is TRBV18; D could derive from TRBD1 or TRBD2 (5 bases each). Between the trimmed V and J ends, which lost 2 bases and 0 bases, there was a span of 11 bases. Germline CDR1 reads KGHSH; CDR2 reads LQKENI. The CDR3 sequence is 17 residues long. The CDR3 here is CASSPMGRGSGANVLTF. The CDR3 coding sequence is TGTGCCAGCTCACCAATGGGACGGGGCTCTGGGGCCAACGTCCTGACTTTC.

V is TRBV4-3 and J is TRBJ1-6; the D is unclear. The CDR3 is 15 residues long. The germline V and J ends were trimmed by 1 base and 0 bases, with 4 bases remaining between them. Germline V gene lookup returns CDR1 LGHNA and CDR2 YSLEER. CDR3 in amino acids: CASSQALSYNSPLHF. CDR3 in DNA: TGCGCCAGCAGCCAAGCTCTCTCCTATAATTCACCCCTCCACTTT.

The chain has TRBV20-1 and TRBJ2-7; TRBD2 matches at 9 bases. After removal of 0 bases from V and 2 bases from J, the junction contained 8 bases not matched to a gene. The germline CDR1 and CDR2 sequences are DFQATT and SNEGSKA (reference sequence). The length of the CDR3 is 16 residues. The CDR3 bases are TGCAGTGCTAGAGATCCGCTAGCGGGGTTCCCCTACGAGCAGTACGTC. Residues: CSARDPLAGFPYEQYV.

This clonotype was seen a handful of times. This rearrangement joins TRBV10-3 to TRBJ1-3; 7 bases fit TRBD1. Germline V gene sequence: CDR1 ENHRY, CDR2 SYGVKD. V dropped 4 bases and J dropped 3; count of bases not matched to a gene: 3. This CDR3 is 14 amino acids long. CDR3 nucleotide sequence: TGTGCCATCAGTGGACAGGGAGGTGGAAACACCATATATTTT. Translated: CAISGQGGGNTIYF.

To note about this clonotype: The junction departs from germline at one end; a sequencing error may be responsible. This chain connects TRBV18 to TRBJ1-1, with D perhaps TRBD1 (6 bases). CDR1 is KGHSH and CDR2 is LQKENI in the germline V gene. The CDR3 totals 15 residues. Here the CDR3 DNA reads TGTGCCAGCTCAGTCGCGCGGCCCGGGGGCACTGAATCTTTCTTT. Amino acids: CASSVARPGGTESFF.

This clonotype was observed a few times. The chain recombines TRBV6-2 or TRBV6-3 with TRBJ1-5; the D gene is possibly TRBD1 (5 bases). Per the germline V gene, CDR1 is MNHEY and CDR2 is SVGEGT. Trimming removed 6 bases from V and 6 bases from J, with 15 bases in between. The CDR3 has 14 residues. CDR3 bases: TGTGCCAGCAGCTTTCCGGGGGGGTTTCAGCCCCAGCATTTT. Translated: CASSFPGGFQPQHF.

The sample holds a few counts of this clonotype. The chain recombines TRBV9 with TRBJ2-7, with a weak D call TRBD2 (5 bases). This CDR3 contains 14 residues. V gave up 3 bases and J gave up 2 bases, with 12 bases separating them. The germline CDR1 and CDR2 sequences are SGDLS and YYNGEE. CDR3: CASSAGGGTYEQYF. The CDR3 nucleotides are TGTGCCAGCAGCGCCGGAGGCGGAACCTACGAGCAGTACTTC.

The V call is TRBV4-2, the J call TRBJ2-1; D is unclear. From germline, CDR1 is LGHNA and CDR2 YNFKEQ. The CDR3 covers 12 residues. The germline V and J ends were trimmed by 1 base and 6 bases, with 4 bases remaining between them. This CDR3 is CASSQGGNEQFF. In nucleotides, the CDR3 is TGTGCCAGCAGCCAAGGGGGCAATGAGCAGTTCTTC.

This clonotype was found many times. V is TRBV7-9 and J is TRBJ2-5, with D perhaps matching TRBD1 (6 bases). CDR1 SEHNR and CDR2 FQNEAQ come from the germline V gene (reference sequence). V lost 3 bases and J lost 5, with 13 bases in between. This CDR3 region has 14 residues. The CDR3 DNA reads TGTGCCAGCAGCTTCGCAGGGGCAGGTGAGACCCAGTACTTC. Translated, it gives CASSFAGAGETQYF.